Following are 9 T cell receptor beta chains from one sample sequenced in a study of blood T cell repertoires in COVID-19. Here immunoSEQ multiplex PCR was the method, and the copy in TCRdb shows in-frame clones only, minus some. The data hold just under 80,000 clones, with roughly 88% observed a single time. Sequencing was done on a sample of peripheral blood. Source of these receptors: a human donor in a cohort sampled during active COVID-19.

The chain employs TRBV18 and TRBJ2-2; 9 nucleotides align to TRBD1. Trimming removed 5 bases from V and 1 base from J; junction bases left unmatched: 2. Looked up from germline, CDR1 is KGHSH and CDR2 is LQKENI. The CDR3 consists of 15 residues. This chain's CDR3 is CASSRQGVNTGELFF. CDR3 coding DNA: TGTGCCAGCTCAAGACAGGGGGTGAACACCGGGGAGCTGTTTTTT.

This chain links TRBV7-9 with TRBJ1-5; tentatively, D is TRBD1 (5 bases). CDR3 length equals 13 residues. Per germline, CDR1 SEHNR and CDR2 FQNEAQ (reference sequence). Trimming stripped 6 bases from V and 7 bases from J, with 13 bases between. The CDR3 sequence is CASRADGGQPQHF. The CDR3, as DNA: TGTGCCAGCAGGGCGGACGGGGGACAGCCCCAGCATTTT.

This chain uses TRBV2 with TRBJ2-1, with 7 bases identical to TRBD1. J gave up 13 bases and V 5 bases, and 5 bases lay outside the gene matches. This CDR3 has 11 amino acids. The germline V gene has CDR1 SNHLY and CDR2 FYNNEI. CDR3 in amino acids: CASSYGTAQFF. As DNA, the CDR3 is TGTGCCAGCAGTTATGGGACAGCCCAGTTCTTC. Based on the CDR3 plus reference TRBV2 and TRBJ2-1, the full variable domain is EPEVTQTPSHQVTQMGQEVILRCVPISNHLYFYWYRQILGQKVEFLVSFYNNEISEKSEIFDDQFSVERPDGSNFTLKIRSTKLEDSAMYFCASSYGTAQFFGPGTRLTVL.

This clone came up once. This sequence joins TRBV5-4 and TRBJ1-1; 7 bases match TRBD1. Germline lookup yields CDR1 SGHNT and CDR2 YYREEE (reference sequence). V gave up 0 bases and J gave up 7 bases; unmatched junction bases: 9. The CDR3 covers 15 residues. CDR3 amino acids: CASSLATHRGYEAFF. The CDR3 DNA sequence: TGTGCCAGCAGCTTGGCCACCCACAGGGGCTATGAAGCTTTCTTT.

The J gene is TRBJ1-6, the V gene TRBV5-5; 7 bases agree with TRBD1. V was clipped by 0 bases and J by 6 bases; unmatched bases: 3. Germline CDR1 reads SGHKS; CDR2 reads YYEKEE (reference sequence). The CDR3 is 15 residues long. The CDR3 region has the DNA TGTGCCAGCAGCTTGGCAGGGGGTTCTAATTCACCCCTCCACTTT. Translating gives CASSLAGGSNSPLHF.

The chain carries TRBV20-1 and TRBJ2-1; perhaps TRBD2 as D (5 bases). Per the germline V gene, CDR1 is DFQATT and CDR2 is SNEGSKA (reference sequence). The CDR3 totals 11 residues. V gave up 6 bases and J gave up 6 bases, with 9 bases separating them. The CDR3 protein is CSAEGSNEQFF. The CDR3 DNA reads TGCAGTGCAGAGGGTTCCAATGAGCAGTTCTTC.

This chain links TRBV3-1 (or the pseudogene TRBV3-2) with TRBJ1-1, with D tentatively TRBD1 (6 bases). This CDR3 contains 13 residues. V lost 2 bases and J 7 bases, leaving 11 bases between the germline ends. Per the germline V gene, CDR1 is LGHDT and CDR2 is YNNKEL (reference sequence). CDR3 in DNA: TGTGCCAGCAGCCAACACACAGGGTTTGAAGCTTTCTTT. Protein product: CASSQHTGFEAFF.

Only one count was recorded for this clone. The chain joins TRBV30 to TRBJ2-1, with TRBD1 as a possible D gene (6 bases). V was shortened by 4 bases and J by 1 base, with 11 bases between the two germline ends. This CDR3 spans 14 amino acids. Germline assignment: CDR1 GTSNPN and CDR2 SVGIG (reference sequence). In nucleotides, the CDR3 is TGTGCCTGGATGGACAGTTCATCCTACAATGAGCAGTTCTTC. Protein: CAWMDSSSYNEQFF.

V and J are TRBV5-4 and TRBJ2-1, with TRBD2 as a possible D gene (5 bases). This CDR3 comprises 14 residues. V lost 0 bases and J lost 7, with 11 bases in between. Germline CDR1 SGHNT, CDR2 YYREEE (reference sequence). As DNA, the CDR3 is TGTGCCAGCAGCTTGGTAGTCAGAGGGAATGAGCAGTTCTTC. Translation: CASSLVVRGNEQFF.